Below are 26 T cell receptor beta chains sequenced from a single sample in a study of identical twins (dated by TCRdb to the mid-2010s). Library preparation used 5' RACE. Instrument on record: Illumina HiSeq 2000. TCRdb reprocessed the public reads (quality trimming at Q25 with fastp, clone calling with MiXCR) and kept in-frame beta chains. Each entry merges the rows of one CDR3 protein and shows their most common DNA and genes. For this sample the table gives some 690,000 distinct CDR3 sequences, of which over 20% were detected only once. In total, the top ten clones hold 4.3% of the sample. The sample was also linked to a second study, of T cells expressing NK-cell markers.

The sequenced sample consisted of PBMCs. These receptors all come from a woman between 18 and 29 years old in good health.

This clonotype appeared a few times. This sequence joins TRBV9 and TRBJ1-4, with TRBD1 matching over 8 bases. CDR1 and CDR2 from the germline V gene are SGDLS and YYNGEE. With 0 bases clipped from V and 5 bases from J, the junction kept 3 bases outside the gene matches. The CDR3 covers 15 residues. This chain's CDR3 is CASSVAGDRNEKLFF. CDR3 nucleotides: TGTGCCAGCAGCGTAGCTGGGGACAGGAATGAAAAACTGTTTTTT.

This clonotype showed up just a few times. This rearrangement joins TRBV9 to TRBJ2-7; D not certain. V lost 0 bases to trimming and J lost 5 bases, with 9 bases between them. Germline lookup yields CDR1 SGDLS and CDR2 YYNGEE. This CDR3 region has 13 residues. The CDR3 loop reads CASSVAPPHEQYF. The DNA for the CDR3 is TGTGCCAGCAGCGTAGCTCCCCCCCACGAGCAGTACTTC.

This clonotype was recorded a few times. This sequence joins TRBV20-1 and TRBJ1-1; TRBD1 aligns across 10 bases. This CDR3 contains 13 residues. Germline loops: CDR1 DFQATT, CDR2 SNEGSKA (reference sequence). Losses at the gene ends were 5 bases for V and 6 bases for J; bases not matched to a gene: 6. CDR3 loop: CSAPGDRGPEAFF. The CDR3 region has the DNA TGCAGTGCTCCCGGGGACAGGGGACCTGAAGCTTTCTTT.

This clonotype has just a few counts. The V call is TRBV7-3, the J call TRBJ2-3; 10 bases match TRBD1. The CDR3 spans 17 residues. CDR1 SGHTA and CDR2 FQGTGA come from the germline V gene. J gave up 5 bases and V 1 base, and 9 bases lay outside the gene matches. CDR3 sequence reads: CASSLMSGTGEEDTQYF. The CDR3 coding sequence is TGTGCCAGCAGCTTAATGTCCGGGACAGGGGAGGAAGATACGCAGTATTTT.

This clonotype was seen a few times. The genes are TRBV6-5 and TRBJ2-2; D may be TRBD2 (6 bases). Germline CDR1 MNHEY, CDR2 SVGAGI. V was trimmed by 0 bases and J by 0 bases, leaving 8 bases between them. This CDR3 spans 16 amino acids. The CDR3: CASSYSGTPNTGELFF. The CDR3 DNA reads TGTGCCAGCAGTTACTCCGGGACTCCGAACACCGGGGAGCTGTTTTTT.

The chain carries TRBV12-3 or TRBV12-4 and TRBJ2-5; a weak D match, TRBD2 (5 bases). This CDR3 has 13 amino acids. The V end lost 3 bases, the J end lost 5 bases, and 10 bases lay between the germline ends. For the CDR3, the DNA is TGTGCCAGCAGTTTCGAGGGATTGGAGACCCAGTACTTC. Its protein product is CASSFEGLETQYF.

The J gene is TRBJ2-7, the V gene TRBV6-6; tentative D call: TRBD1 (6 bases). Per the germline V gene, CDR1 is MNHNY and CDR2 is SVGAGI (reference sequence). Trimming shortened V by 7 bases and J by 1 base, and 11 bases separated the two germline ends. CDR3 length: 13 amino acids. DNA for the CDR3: TGTGCCAGCACCGATGGACAGTCCTACGAGCAGTACTTC. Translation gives CASTDGQSYEQYF.

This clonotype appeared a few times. CDR3 bases: TGTGCCAGCAGCCAAGTGACACTAGCGGGAGGCTCGTCTGGGGCCAACGTCCTGACTTTC. Its protein is CASSQVTLAGGSSGANVLTF. J is TRBJ2-6 and V is TRBV3-1; 12 bases line up with TRBD2. The germline V gene has CDR1 LGHDT and CDR2 YNNKEL (reference sequence). V lost 1 base, J lost 1 base, and 8 bases stayed unmatched. The CDR3 consists of 20 residues. Full variable domain (missing parts from reference TRBV3-1 and TRBJ2-6): DTAVSQTPKYLVTQMGNDKSIKCEQNLGHDTMYWYKQDSKKFLKIMFSYNNKELIINETVPNRFSPKSPDKAHLNLHINSLELGDSAVYFCASSQVTLAGGSSGANVLTFGAGSRLTVL.

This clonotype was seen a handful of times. DNA for the CDR3: TGCAGTGCTAGACCCGGGACTAGCGGGGGCGAGCAGTACTTC. Its protein is CSARPGTSGGEQYF. The chain is built from TRBV20-1 and TRBJ2-7; 14 positions match TRBD2. Germline V gene sequence: CDR1 DFQATT, CDR2 SNEGSKA (reference sequence). V lost 2 bases, J lost 6 bases, and 3 bases stayed unmatched. The CDR3 runs 14 residues.

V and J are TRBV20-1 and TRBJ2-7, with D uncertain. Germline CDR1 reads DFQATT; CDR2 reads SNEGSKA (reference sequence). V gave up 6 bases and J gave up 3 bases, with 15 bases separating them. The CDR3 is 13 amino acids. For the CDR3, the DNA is TGCAGTGCCTCATTAGGGCTCTTCTACGAGCAGTACTTC. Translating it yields CSASLGLFYEQYF.

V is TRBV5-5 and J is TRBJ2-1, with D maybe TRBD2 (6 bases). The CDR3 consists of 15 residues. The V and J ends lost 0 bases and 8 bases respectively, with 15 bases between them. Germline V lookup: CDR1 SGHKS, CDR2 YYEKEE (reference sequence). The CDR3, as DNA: TGTGCCAGCAGCTTGGAGCCGGGGAGGTCGGATGAGCAGTTCTTC. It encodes CASSLEPGRSDEQFF.

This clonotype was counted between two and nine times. CDR3 in DNA: TGTGCCAGCAGCTTTGTTTCCGATTACGAGCAGTACTTC. This codes for CASSFVSDYEQYF. This chain links TRBV7-2 with TRBJ2-7; D gene unclear. Germline CDR1 SGHTA, CDR2 FQGNSA. Deletions cut 3 bases from V and 4 bases from J, with 10 bases between. This CDR3 is built from 13 residues.

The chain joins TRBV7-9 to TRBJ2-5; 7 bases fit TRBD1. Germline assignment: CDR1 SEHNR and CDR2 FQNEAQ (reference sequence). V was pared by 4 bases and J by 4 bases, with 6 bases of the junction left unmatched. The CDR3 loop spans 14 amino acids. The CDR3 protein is CASSSGQSGETQYF. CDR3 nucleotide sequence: TGTGCCAGCAGCTCGGGACAGTCGGGAGAGACCCAGTACTTC.

The CDR3 sequence is CATSPILAGNDDEQFF. The CDR3, as DNA: TGTGCCACCAGCCCGATATTAGCGGGAAATGACGATGAGCAGTTCTTC. V usage is TRBV15 and J usage is TRBJ2-1; 8 bases line up with TRBD2. V lost 5 bases, J lost 8 bases, and 14 bases stayed unmatched. This CDR3 has 16 residues. The germline CDR1 and CDR2 sequences are LNHNV and YYDKDF (reference sequence).

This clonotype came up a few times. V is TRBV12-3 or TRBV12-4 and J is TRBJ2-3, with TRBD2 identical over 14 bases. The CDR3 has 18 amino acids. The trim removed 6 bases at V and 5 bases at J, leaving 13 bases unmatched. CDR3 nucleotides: TGTGCCAGCAGCCCGACTAGCGGGAGGGCCATATCTAGAGATACGCAGTATTTT. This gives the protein CASSPTSGRAISRDTQYF.

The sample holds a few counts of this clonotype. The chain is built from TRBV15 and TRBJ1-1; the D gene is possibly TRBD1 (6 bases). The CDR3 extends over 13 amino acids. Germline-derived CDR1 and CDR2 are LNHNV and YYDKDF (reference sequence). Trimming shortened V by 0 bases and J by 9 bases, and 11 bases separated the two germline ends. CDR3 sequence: CATSRDWGGQAFF. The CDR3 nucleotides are TGTGCCACCAGCAGAGATTGGGGGGGGCAAGCTTTCTTT.

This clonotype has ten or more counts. The CDR3 DNA reads TGTGCCAGCTCCTACGCAGCGGGAGACGATACGCAGTATTTT. Its protein is CASSYAAGDDTQYF. V and J are TRBV6-2 or TRBV6-3 and TRBJ2-3, with 8 bases fitting TRBD2. This CDR3 spans 14 amino acids. Trimming removed 8 bases from V and 6 bases from J; junction bases left unmatched: 10. The V gene's germline CDR1 is MNHEY and CDR2 SVGEGT.

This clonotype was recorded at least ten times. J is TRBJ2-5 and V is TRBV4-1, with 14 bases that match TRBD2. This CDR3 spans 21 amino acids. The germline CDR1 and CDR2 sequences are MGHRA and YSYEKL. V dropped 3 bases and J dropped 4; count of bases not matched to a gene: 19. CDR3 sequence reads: CASSQGIRLLTSGREGETQYF. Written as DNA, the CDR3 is TGCGCCAGCAGCCAGGGGATAAGGTTATTGACTAGCGGGAGGGAGGGAGAGACCCAGTACTTC.

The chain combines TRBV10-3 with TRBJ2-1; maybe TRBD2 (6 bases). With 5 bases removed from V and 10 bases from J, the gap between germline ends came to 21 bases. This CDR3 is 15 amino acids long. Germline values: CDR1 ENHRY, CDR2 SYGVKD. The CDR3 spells CAISTGGPSSGEQFF. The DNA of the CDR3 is TGTGCCATCAGTACCGGGGGACCTTCATCCGGAGAGCAGTTCTTC.

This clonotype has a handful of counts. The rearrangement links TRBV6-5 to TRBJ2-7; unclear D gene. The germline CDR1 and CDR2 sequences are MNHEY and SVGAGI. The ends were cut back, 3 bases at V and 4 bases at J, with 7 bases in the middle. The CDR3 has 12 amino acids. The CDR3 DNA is TGTGCCAGCAGTTATTACGGTTACGAGCAGTACTTC. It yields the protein CASSYYGYEQYF.

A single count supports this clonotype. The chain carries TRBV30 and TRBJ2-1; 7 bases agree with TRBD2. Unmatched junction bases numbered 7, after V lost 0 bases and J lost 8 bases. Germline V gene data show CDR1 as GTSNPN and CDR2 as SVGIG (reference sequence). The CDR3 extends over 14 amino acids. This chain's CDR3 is CAWSVGSGRDEQFF. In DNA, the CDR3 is TGTGCCTGGAGTGTAGGTAGCGGGCGGGATGAGCAGTTCTTC.

CDR3 sequence (DNA): TGTGCCAGCAGCTCGCGGGACAGGGGATACTACGAGCAGTACTTC. The encoded protein is CASSSRDRGYYEQYF. This chain joins TRBV7-2 and TRBJ2-7; 10 positions match TRBD1. J was trimmed by 3 bases and V by 4 bases; bases with no gene match: 6. Per the germline V gene, CDR1 is SGHTA and CDR2 is FQGNSA. CDR3 size: 15 residues.

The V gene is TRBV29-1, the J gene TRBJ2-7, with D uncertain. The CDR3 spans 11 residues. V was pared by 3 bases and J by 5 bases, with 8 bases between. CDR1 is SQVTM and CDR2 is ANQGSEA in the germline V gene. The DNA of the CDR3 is TGCAGCGTTGAGCAGGTAGACGAGCAGTACTTC. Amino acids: CSVEQVDEQYF.

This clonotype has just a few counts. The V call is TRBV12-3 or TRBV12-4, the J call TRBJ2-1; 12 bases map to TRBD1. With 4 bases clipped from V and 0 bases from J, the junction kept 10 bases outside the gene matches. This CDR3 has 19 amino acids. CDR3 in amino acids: CASSSPRDRGLSSYNEQFF. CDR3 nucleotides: TGTGCCAGCAGTTCCCCCCGGGACAGGGGGCTGAGCTCCTACAATGAGCAGTTCTTC.

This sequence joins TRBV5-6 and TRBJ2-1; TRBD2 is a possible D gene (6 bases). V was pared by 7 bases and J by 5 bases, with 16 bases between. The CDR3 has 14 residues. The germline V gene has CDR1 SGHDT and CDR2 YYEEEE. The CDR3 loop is CASFSSGTNNEQFF. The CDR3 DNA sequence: TGTGCCAGCTTCAGTAGCGGAACCAACAATGAGCAGTTCTTC.

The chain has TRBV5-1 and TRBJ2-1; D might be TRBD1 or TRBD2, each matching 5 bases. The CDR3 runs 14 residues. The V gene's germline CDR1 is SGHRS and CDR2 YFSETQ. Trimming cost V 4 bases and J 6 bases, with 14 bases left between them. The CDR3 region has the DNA TGCGCCAGCAGCGGGGACGACCGTCGCAATGAGCAGTTCTTC. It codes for CASSGDDRRNEQFF. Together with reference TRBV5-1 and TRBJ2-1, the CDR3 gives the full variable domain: KAGVTQTPRYLIKTRGQQVTLSCSPISGHRSVSWYQQTPGQGLQFLFEYFSETQRNKGNFPGRFSGRQFSNSRSEMNVSTLELGDSALYLCASSGDDRRNEQFFGPGTRLTVL.